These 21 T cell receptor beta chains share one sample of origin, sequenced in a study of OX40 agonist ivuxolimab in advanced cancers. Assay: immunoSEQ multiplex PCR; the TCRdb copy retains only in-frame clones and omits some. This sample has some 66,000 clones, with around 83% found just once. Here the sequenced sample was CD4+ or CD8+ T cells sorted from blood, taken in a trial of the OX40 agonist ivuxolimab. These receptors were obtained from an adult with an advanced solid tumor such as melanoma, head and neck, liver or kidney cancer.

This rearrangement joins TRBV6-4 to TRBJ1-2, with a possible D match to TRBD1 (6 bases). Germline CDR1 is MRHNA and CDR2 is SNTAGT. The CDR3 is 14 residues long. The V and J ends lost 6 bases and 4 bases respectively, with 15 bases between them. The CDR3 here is CASRGAGVAYGYTF. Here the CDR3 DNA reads TGTGCCAGCAGAGGGGCAGGGGTTGCCTATGGCTACACCTTC.

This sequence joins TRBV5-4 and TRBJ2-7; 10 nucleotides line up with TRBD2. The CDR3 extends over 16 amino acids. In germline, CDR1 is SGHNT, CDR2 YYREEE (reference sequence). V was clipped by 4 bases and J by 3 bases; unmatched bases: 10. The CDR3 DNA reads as TGTGCCAGCAGCCCTCCCCCTAGCGGGAGATTCTACGAGCAGTACTTC. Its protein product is CASSPPPSGRFYEQYF.

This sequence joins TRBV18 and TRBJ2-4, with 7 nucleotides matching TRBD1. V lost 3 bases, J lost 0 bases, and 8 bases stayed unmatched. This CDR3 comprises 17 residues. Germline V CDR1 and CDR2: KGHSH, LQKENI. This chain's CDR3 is CASSPLTGDGAKNIQYF. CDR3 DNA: TGTGCCAGCTCACCCTTAACAGGGGATGGAGCCAAAAACATTCAGTACTTC.

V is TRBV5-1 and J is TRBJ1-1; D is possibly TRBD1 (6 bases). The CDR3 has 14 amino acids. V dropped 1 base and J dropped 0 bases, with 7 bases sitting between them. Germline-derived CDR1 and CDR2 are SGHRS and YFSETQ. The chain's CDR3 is CASSLTGLNTEAFF. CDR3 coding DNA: TGCGCCAGCAGCTTGACAGGGCTGAACACTGAAGCTTTCTTT.

The chain's CDR3 is CASSSRTGTEAFF. The CDR3 DNA reads TGTGCCAGCAGCTCCCGGACGGGGACTGAAGCTTTCTTT. The chain couples TRBV11-3 to TRBJ1-1; D not resolved. V lost 4 bases and J 5 bases, leaving 11 bases between the germline ends. Germline V gene lookup returns CDR1 SGHNT and CDR2 YENEEA. This CDR3 has 13 residues.

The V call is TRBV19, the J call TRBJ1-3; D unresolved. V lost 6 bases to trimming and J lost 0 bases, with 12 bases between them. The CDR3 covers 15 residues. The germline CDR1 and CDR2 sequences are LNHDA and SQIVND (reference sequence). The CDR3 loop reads CASRNQGVSGNTIYF. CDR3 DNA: TGTGCCAGTAGAAACCAAGGTGTCTCTGGAAACACCATATATTTT.

DNA of the CDR3: TGTGCCAGCAGTCAGAGAGCGGGAGTGTTCTACGAGCAGTACTTC. Translated: CASSQRAGVFYEQYF. V and J are TRBV7-2 and TRBJ2-7; 8 bases match TRBD2. Germline lookup yields CDR1 SGHTA and CDR2 FQGNSA. The CDR3 is 15 amino acids. V trimming: 6 bases; J trimming: 3 bases; junction bases outside the gene matches: 10.

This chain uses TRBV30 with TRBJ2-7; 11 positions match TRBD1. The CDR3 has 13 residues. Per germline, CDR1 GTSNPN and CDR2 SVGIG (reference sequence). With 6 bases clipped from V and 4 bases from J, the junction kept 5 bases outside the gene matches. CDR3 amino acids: CACRTGGIYEQYF. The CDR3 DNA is TGTGCCTGCCGGACAGGGGGCATTTACGAGCAGTACTTC.

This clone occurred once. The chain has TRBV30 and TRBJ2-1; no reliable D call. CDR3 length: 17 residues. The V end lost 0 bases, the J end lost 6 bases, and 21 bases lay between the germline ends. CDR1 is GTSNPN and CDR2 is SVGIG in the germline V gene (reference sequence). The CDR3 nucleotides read TGTGCCTGGAGTGTATTTGTTCCGCTAGTTTCGGGCAATGAGCAGTTCTTC. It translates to CAWSVFVPLVSGNEQFF.

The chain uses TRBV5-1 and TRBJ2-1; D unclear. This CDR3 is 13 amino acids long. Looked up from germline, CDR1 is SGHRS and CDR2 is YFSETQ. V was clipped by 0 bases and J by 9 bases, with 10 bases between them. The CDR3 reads CASSLASRSEQFF. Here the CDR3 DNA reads TGCGCCAGCAGCTTGGCCTCAAGGAGTGAGCAGTTCTTC.

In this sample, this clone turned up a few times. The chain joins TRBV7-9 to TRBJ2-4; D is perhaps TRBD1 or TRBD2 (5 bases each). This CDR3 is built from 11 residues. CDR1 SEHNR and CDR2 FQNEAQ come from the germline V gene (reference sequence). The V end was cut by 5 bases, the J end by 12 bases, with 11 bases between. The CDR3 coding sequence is TGTGCCAGCAGCCACCCTGGGGGTCAGTACTTC. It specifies CASSHPGGQYF.

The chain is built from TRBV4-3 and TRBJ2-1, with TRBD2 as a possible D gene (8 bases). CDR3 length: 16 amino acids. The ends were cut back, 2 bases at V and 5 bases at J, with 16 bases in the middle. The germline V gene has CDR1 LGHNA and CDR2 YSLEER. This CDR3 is CASSQFGSGTDNEQFF. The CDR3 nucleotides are TGCGCCAGCAGCCAATTTGGTAGCGGGACAGACAATGAGCAGTTCTTC.

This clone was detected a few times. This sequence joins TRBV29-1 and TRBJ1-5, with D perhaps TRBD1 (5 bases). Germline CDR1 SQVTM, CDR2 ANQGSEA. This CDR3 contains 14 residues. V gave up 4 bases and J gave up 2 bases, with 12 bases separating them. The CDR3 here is CSVVGGNGNQPQHF. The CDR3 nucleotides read TGCAGCGTTGTGGGGGGTAACGGCAATCAGCCCCAGCATTTT.

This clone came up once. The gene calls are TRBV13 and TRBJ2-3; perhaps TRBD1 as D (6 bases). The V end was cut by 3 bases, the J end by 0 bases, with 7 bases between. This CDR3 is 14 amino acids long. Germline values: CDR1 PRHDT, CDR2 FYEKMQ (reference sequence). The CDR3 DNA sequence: TGTGCCAGCAGCTTCGGACAGAGCACAGATACGCAGTATTTT. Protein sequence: CASSFGQSTDTQYF.

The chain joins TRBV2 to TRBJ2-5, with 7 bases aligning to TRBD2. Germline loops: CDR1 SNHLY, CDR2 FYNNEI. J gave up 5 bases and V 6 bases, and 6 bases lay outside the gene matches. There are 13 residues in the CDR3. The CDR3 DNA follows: TGTGCCAGCAGCCGGACTAGGGGTGAGACCCAGTACTTC. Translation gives CASSRTRGETQYF.

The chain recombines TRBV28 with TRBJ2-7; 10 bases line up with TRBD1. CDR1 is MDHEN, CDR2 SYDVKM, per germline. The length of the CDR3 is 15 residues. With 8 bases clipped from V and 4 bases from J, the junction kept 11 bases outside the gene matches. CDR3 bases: TGTGCCAGCTTAACGCGGGGACAGGGGATATACGAGCAGTACTTC. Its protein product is CASLTRGQGIYEQYF.

CDR3 sequence (DNA): TGCGCCAGCAGCTTGGGAGCGGGAGGGTTTCGGGAGGAGCAGTACTTC. Protein product: CASSLGAGGFREEQYF. The chain links TRBV5-1 to TRBJ2-7, with 10 bases identical to TRBD2. The ends lost 0 bases at V and 7 bases at J; junction bases unmatched: 10. The CDR3 totals 16 residues. CDR1 is SGHRS, CDR2 YFSETQ, per germline.

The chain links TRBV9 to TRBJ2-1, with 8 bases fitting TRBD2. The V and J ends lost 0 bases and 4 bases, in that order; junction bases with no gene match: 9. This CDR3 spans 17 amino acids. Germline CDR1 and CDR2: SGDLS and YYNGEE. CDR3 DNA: TGTGCCAGCAGCGTAGCTCCGGATAGCGGGGTTTACAATGAGCAGTTCTTC. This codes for CASSVAPDSGVYNEQFF.

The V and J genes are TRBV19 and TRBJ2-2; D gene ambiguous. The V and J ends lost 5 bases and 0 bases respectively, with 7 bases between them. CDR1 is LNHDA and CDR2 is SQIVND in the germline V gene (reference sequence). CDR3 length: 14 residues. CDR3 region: CASSPYPNTGELFF. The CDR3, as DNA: TGTGCCAGTAGTCCCTACCCGAACACCGGGGAGCTGTTTTTT.

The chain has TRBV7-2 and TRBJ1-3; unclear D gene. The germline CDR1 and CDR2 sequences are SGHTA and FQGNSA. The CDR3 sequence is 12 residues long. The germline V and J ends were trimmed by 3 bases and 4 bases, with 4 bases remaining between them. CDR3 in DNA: TGTGCCAGCAGCTTTGGGGGAAACACCATATATTTT. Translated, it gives CASSFGGNTIYF. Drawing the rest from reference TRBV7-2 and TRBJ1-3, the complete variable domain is GAGVSQSPSNKVTEKGKDVELRCDPISGHTALYWYRQSLGQGLEFLIYFQGNSAPDKSGLPSDRFSAERTGGSVSTLTIQRTQQEDSAVYLCASSFGGNTIYFGEGSWLTVV.

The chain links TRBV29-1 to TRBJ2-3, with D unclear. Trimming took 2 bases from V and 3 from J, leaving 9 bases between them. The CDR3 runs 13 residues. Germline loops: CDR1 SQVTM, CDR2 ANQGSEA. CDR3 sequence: CSVEFAGTDTQYF. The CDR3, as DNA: TGCAGCGTTGAATTTGCCGGGACAGATACGCAGTATTTT.